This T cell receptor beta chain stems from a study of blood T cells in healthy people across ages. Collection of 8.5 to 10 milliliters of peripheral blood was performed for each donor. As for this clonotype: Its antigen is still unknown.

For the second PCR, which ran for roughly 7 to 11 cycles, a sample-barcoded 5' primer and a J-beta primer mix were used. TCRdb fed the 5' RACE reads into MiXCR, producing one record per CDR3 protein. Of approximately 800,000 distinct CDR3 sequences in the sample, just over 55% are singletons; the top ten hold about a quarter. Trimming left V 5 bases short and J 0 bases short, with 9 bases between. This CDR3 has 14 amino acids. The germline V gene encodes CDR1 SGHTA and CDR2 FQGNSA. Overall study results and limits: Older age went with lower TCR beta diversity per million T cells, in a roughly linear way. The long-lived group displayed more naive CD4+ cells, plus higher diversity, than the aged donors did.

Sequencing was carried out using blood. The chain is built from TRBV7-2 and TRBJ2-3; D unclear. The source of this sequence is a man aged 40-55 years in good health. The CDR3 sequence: CASSLSASTDTQYF. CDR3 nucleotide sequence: TGTGCCAGCAGCCTTTCGGCCAGCACAGATACGCAGTATTTT.